This T cell receptor (beta chain) was recorded in a study of blood T cells in healthy people across ages. Primed by a sample-barcoded 5' primer and a J-beta primer mix, a second PCR proceeded for about 6 to 12 cycles. TCRdb analysed the 5' RACE reads with MiXCR anew, one entry per CDR3 protein. The table lists around 2 million distinct CDR3 sequences, approximately 39% of them singletons. V dropped 6 bases and J dropped 0 bases, with 11 bases sitting between them. Germline loops: CDR1 MNHEY, CDR2 SMNVEV (reference sequence). The CDR3 is made up of 14 amino acids. This clonotype was seen many times. The J gene is TRBJ2-5, the V gene TRBV27; D could derive from TRBD1 or TRBD2 (5 bases each). Sequencing used blood. The source is a human donor in good health. CDR3 sequence reads: CASSLEGYQETQYF. Here the CDR3 DNA reads TGTGCCAGCAGCTTAGAGGGGTACCAAGAGACCCAGTACTTC.